This is a list of T cell receptor beta chains from one sample in a study of CD8 T cells in ankylosing spondylitis. TCRdb ran MiXCR on the 5' RACE reads and lists one entry per CDR3 protein. The table shows around 770,000 distinct CDR3 sequences, with around 11% occurring only once. Material for sequencing was blood, either unsorted or a sorted T cell fraction (not recorded which). These receptors all stem from a male donor with ankylosing spondylitis. Both conserved end residues are part of each CDR3. The D gene is left open where the match is weak. Clone size appears in some rows only: once, few, many, or a class for an expanded clone.

J,D,V,length,size,CDR3,DNA
TRBJ2-2,-,TRBV7-9,14,-,CASSATRGPGELLF,TGTGCCAGCAGCGCCACCAGGGGTCCCGGGGAGCTGCTTTTT
TRBJ1-5,-,TRBV7-2,13,-,CASSLDRYGPQHF,TGTGCCAGCAGCTTAGACCGGTACGGGCCCCAGCATTTT
TRBJ2-5,TRBD1,TRBV6-2/TRBV6-3,15,-,CASSYFGQDGETQYF,TGTGCCAGCAGTTACTTCGGACAGGACGGGGAGACCCAGTACTTC
TRBJ2-2,TRBD2,TRBV6-5,16,few,CASSYDSGVAGGELFF,TGTGCCAGCAGTTACGATAGCGGGGTCGCGGGCGGGGAGCTGTTTTTT
TRBJ2-7,-,TRBV28,14,-,CASSASIASYEQYF,TGTGCCAGCAGTGCATCGATAGCTTCCTACGAGCAGTACTTC
TRBJ2-5,-,TRBV7-2,14,-,CASSFSRGRETQYF,TGTGCCAGCAGCTTTTCCAGGGGACGAGAGACCCAGTACTTC
TRBJ1-1,-,TRBV6-1,14,-,CASNQAGFNTEAFF,TGTGCCAGCAACCAAGCGGGGTTTAACACTGAAGCTTTCTTT
TRBJ1-4,-,TRBV5-1,13,-,CASSPDGTEKLFF,TGCGCCAGCAGTCCGGATGGGACCGAAAAACTGTTTTTT
TRBJ1-4,TRBD1,TRBV7-2,15,-,CASSRTGEVNEKLFF,TGTGCCAGCAGCCGGACAGGGGAGGTTAATGAAAAACTGTTTTTT
TRBJ1-1,-,TRBV6-5,12,few,CASSHRVGEAFF,TGTGCCAGCAGTCACAGGGTGGGTGAAGCTTTCTTT
TRBJ1-6,-,TRBV9,17,many,CASSVEIPGPTGSPLHF,TGTGCCAGCAGCGTAGAGATTCCAGGACCAACCGGGTCACCCCTCCACTTT
TRBJ2-3,-,TRBV10-1,13,few,CASGRMRTDTQYF,TGCGCCAGCGGGAGGATGAGGACAGATACGCAGTATTTT
TRBJ2-7,-,TRBV11-2,17,few,CASSLESPGVRLREQYF,TGTGCCAGCAGCTTAGAGTCCCCAGGGGTACGTTTACGGGAGCAGTACTTC
TRBJ2-7,-,TRBV7-2,14,few,CASSPNGGPTEQYF,TGTGCCAGCAGCCCCAACGGAGGGCCGACCGAGCAGTACTTC
TRBJ2-5,-,TRBV20-1,13,few,CSARAPEMETQYF,TGCAGTGCTAGAGCCCCAGAGATGGAGACCCAGTACTTC
TRBJ2-5,-,TRBV18,17,-,CASSPQMVREPQETQYF,TGTGCCAGCTCACCACAAATGGTCAGGGAACCCCAAGAGACCCAGTACTTC
TRBJ2-5,-,TRBV4-2,16,few,CASSQVAAPIQETQYF,TGTGCCAGCAGCCAAGTAGCCGCTCCCATACAAGAGACCCAGTACTTC
TRBJ2-5,-,TRBV9,13,-,CASSGYRVETQYF,TGTGCCAGCAGCGGATACAGGGTAGAGACCCAGTACTTC
TRBJ2-7,TRBD1,TRBV29-1,13,few,CSVGTVSSYEQYF,TGCAGCGTGGGGACAGTTAGTTCCTACGAGCAGTACTTC
TRBJ1-1,-,TRBV20-1,10,-,CSAKRVFAFF,TGCAGTGCTAAAAGAGTTTTCGCTTTCTTT
TRBJ2-1,-,TRBV7-2,13,few,CASRGRLTNEQFF,TGTGCCAGCAGGGGACGACTCACCAATGAGCAGTTCTTC
TRBJ2-5,-,TRBV7-9,15,-,CASSLYGRVQETQYF,TGTGCCAGCAGCTTATACGGGAGAGTCCAAGAGACCCAGTACTTC
TRBJ1-4,-,TRBV5-1,14,-,CASSSADPREKLFF,TGCGCCAGCAGCTCCGCGGATCCCCGGGAAAAACTGTTTTTT
TRBJ2-5,TRBD1,TRBV10-3,14,-,CAIRGDRDGETQYF,TGTGCCATCAGGGGAGACAGGGACGGGGAGACCCAGTACTTC
TRBJ2-5,TRBD2,TRBV12-3/TRBV12-4,13,many,CASSSGLGKTQYF,TGTGCCAGCAGCTCGGGACTAGGAAAGACCCAGTACTTC
TRBJ2-5,-,TRBV20-1,13,-,CSARTVPLETQYF,TGCAGTGCTCGGACGGTACCGTTAGAGACCCAGTACTTC
TRBJ2-7,-,TRBV4-3,16,many,CASSKEPGLTSYEQYF,TGCGCCAGCAGCAAGGAACCGGGACTGACCTCCTACGAGCAGTACTTC
TRBJ1-3,-,TRBV6-4,15,-,CASRPDGSSGNTIYF,TGTGCCAGCAGGCCAGACGGGAGCTCTGGAAACACCATATATTTT
TRBJ2-7,-,TRBV7-9,14,few,CASSSPVGVLEEYF,TGTGCCAGCAGCTCCCCAGTGGGGGTCCTTGAGGAGTACTTC
TRBJ1-5,-,TRBV20-1,15,-,CSARDLRGDPQPQHF,TGCAGTGCTAGAGATCTGCGGGGGGACCCTCAGCCCCAGCATTTT
TRBJ2-5,-,TRBV7-2,13,-,CASSLGHSETQYF,TGTGCCAGCAGCTTAGGTCACAGCGAGACCCAGTACTTC
TRBJ2-1,TRBD1,TRBV9,17,-,CASSVAHGTGRDNEQFF,TGTGCCAGCAGCGTAGCACACGGGACAGGAAGGGACAATGAGCAGTTCTTC
TRBJ1-1,TRBD1,TRBV6-5,15,-,CASSYWDRGNTEAFF,TGTGCCAGCAGTTACTGGGACAGGGGAAACACTGAAGCTTTCTTT
TRBJ1-5,-,TRBV27,16,few,CASSSAGSLAYQPQHF,TGTGCCAGCAGTTCTGCCGGGAGCCTCGCCTATCAGCCCCAGCATTTT
TRBJ1-1,TRBD1,TRBV4-2,15,many,CASSQGGTVNTEAFF,TGTGCCAGCAGCCAAGGAGGGACAGTGAACACTGAAGCTTTCTTT
TRBJ2-1,TRBD1,TRBV6-5,12,-,CASSPGGSEQFF,TGTGCCAGCAGCCCAGGGGGCTCTGAGCAGTTCTTC
TRBJ2-5,-,TRBV7-6,15,-,CASSRGRRQQETQYF,TGTGCCAGCAGCCGCGGTAGACGCCAACAAGAGACCCAGTACTTC
TRBJ2-7,-,TRBV6-2/TRBV6-3,15,few,CASSLDRISSYEQYF,TGTGCCAGCAGCCTTGACAGGATAAGTAGCTACGAGCAGTACTTC
TRBJ2-7,-,TRBV6-5,16,few,CASSYWKDSRKYEQYF,TGTGCCAGCAGTTACTGGAAAGACAGCCGAAAATACGAGCAGTACTTC
TRBJ2-5,-,TRBV7-9,16,-,CASSPYSGSLGETQYF,TGTGCCAGCAGCCCCTACTCAGGGAGTTTGGGAGAGACCCAGTACTTC